The 2 T cell receptor beta chains listed next were all sequenced from one sample in a study of tumor-infiltrating lymphocytes in primary liver carcinoma. TCR beta cDNA was prepared out of 500 ng total RNA by means of a constant-region primer. Nested multiplex PCR, run for three rounds with slightly modified ARM-PCR, yielded TCR beta libraries. Each of the first two PCR rounds ran about 9 cycles with TRBV1-TRBV30 forward and C-beta reverse primers. TCRdb used MiXCR to reprocess the multiplex PCR reads, holding one entry per CDR3 protein. The sample contains about 21,000 distinct CDR3 sequences, almost 80% of which appear only once. The source material, 20-30 mg of unsorted bulk tissue, was used to co-extract RNA and DNA. The sample taken for sequencing was liver tumor tissue from sampling region 1. Indicated subset: tumor region T1, superior pole. The receptors originated from a woman in her thirties with primary liver carcinoma and hepatitis B virus infection.

This clonotype showed up just once. One end of the junction is discordant with germline, which a read error may explain. The rearrangement joins TRBV5-6 to TRBJ2-2; D is ambiguous. Germline V lookup: CDR1 SGHDT, CDR2 YYEEEE. The CDR3 consists of 15 residues. The CDR3 reads CANSLAPRVSGELFF. CDR3 DNA sequence: TGTGCCAACAGCTTGGCACCTAGAGTCAGTGGGGAGCTGTTTTTT. Drawing the rest from reference TRBV5-6 and TRBJ2-2, the complete variable domain is DAGVTQSPTHLIKTRGQQVTLRCSPKSGHDTVSWYQQALGQGPQFIFQYYEEEERQRGNFPDRFSGHQFPNYSSELNVNALLLGDSALYLCANSLAPRVSGELFFGEGSRLTVL.

In the case of this clonotype: A read error may explain this, as a much larger clone is one base away. This chain connects TRBV12-3 or TRBV12-4 to TRBJ2-6; the D call may be TRBD1 or TRBD2 (5 bases each). V was shortened by 7 bases and J by 3 bases, with 13 bases between the two germline ends. The CDR3 has 15 amino acids. CDR3 sequence (DNA): TGTGCCAGCACGGGGACCGCTCATGGGGCCAACGTCCTGACTTTC. The encoded protein is CASTGTAHGANVLTF.